Following are 31 T cell receptor beta chains from one sample sequenced in a study of siplizumab effects on memory and regulatory T cells. Only in-frame clones appear in the TCRdb table, and some are missing; sequencing was by immunoSEQ multiplex PCR. The table shows under 95,000 clones, with around 94% occurring only once. What was sequenced was non-Treg CD4+ T cells sorted from blood. The receptors derive from a human donor in good health.

The rearrangement uses TRBV10-3 and TRBJ1-1; D remains ambiguous. V dropped 2 bases and J dropped 2 bases, with 12 bases sitting between them. The germline gives CDR1 ENHRY, CDR2 SYGVKD. The CDR3 is made up of 15 amino acids. CDR3: CAISERRPGNTEAFF. The CDR3 bases are TGTGCCATCAGTGAGCGAAGGCCGGGAAACACTGAAGCTTTCTTT.

The V call is TRBV28, the J call TRBJ2-5; D not resolved. Trimming took 5 bases from V and 5 from J, leaving 15 bases between them. Per the germline V gene, CDR1 is MDHEN and CDR2 is SYDVKM. This CDR3 region has 14 residues. The CDR3 region is CASSPPGVGETQYF. The CDR3 DNA is TGTGCCAGCAGTCCGCCGGGTGTAGGCGAGACCCAGTACTTC.

In this sample, this clone turned up once. The J gene is TRBJ1-3, the V gene TRBV5-8; D gene unclear. The CDR3 totals 17 residues. Germline-derived CDR1 and CDR2 are SGHTS and YDEGEE. V gave up 4 bases and J gave up 0 bases, with 17 bases separating them. CDR3 residues: CASSRVGRRSSGNTIYF. The CDR3 bases are TGTGCCAGCAGCAGGGTCGGGCGCCGGAGCTCTGGAAACACCATATATTTT.

The chain couples TRBV6-5 to TRBJ1-4; TRBD1 matches at 8 bases. V lost 6 bases to trimming and J lost 4 bases; unmatched junction nucleotides: 4. Germline V gene lookup returns CDR1 MNHEY and CDR2 SVGAGI. This CDR3 spans 14 amino acids. CDR3 coding DNA: TGTGCCAGCAGCCTGACAGGGGTTAATGAAAAACTGTTTTTT. The encoded protein is CASSLTGVNEKLFF.

The chain is built from TRBV6-1 and TRBJ2-7, with 11 bases identical to TRBD1. This CDR3 contains 20 residues. V trimming: 1 base; J trimming: 3 bases; junction bases outside the gene matches: 17. CDR1 is MNHNS, CDR2 SASEGT, per germline. CDR3 DNA sequence: TGTGCCAGCAGTGAAGTGCTCGGGACAGGGGGTTCCGGGCCCATCTACGAGCAGTACTTC. Its protein is CASSEVLGTGGSGPIYEQYF.

The chain has TRBV11-3 and TRBJ2-1, with D possibly TRBD2 on 6 matching bases. Germline-derived CDR1 and CDR2 are SGHNT and YENEEA. The CDR3 contains 15 residues. Trimming removed 1 base from V and 5 bases from J, with 12 bases in between. The CDR3, as DNA: TGTGCCAGCAGCTTAGGGGGGGACCCTAACAATGAGCAGTTCTTC. Protein product: CASSLGGDPNNEQFF.

The V call is TRBV7-9, the J call TRBJ2-3, with TRBD1 as a possible D gene (5 bases). V was pared by 1 base and J by 1 base, with 9 bases between. The CDR3 has 15 amino acids. CDR1 SEHNR and CDR2 FQNEAQ come from the germline V gene (reference sequence). This chain's CDR3 is CASSLVLGGTDTQYF. The CDR3 DNA reads as TGTGCCAGCAGCTTAGTTTTAGGGGGCACAGATACGCAGTATTTT.

The chain joins TRBV9 to TRBJ1-1; D possibly corresponds to TRBD1 (5 bases). The V and J ends lost 4 bases and 2 bases respectively, with 9 bases between them. This CDR3 comprises 13 residues. Germline CDR1 is SGDLS and CDR2 is YYNGEE. The CDR3 reads CASSRGGNTEAFF. Here the CDR3 DNA reads TGTGCCAGCAGCCGGGGGGGTAACACTGAAGCTTTCTTT.

The chain employs TRBV6-1 and TRBJ2-1; 9 nucleotides match TRBD1. CDR3 length: 15 amino acids. Germline V gene data show CDR1 as MNHNS and CDR2 as SASEGT. The V gene end was trimmed by 6 bases and the J gene end by 5 bases; junction bases not matched to a gene: 8. Written as DNA, the CDR3 is TGTGCCAGCAGAAACCGGGACAGGGTCAACAATGAGCAGTTCTTC. It encodes CASRNRDRVNNEQFF.

V and J are TRBV19 and TRBJ1-1, with D unresolved. V was cut by 1 base and J by 1 base, with 7 bases left in between. The germline V gene has CDR1 LNHDA and CDR2 SQIVND (reference sequence). The CDR3 spans 14 residues. The CDR3 spells CASSIVPGNTEAFF. The CDR3, as DNA: TGTGCCAGTAGTATAGTCCCCGGGAACACTGAAGCTTTCTTT.

The rearrangement links TRBV28 to TRBJ2-5, with 9 bases fitting TRBD1. This CDR3 region has 19 residues. Germline lookup yields CDR1 MDHEN and CDR2 SYDVKM. Trimming removed 4 bases from V and 5 bases from J; junction bases left unmatched: 20. In DNA, the CDR3 is TGTGCCAGCAGTTCTCCAAAGGGGCCCGGGACAGGGTTGTCGGAGACCCAGTACTTC. Its translation: CASSSPKGPGTGLSETQYF.

The chain has TRBV6-5 and TRBJ1-4; D is uncertain. The germline V gene has CDR1 MNHEY and CDR2 SVGAGI. The CDR3 extends over 16 amino acids. V lost 2 bases to trimming and J lost 4 bases, with 14 bases between them. CDR3 coding DNA: TGTGCCAGCAGTTACGAGGTTCCATCTAGTAATGAAAAACTGTTTTTT. Its protein product is CASSYEVPSSNEKLFF.

V is TRBV7-3 and J is TRBJ2-3; no clear D. The CDR3 spans 13 residues. Per the germline V gene, CDR1 is SGHTA and CDR2 is FQGTGA. Trimming stripped 1 base from V and 6 bases from J, with 8 bases between. CDR3 bases: TGTGCCAGCAGCTTAAATTTTGGGGATACGCAGTATTTT. Its protein product is CASSLNFGDTQYF.

The gene calls are TRBV7-2 and TRBJ2-2; D remains ambiguous. The germline gives CDR1 SGHTA, CDR2 FQGNSA. V lost 5 bases to trimming and J lost 7 bases, with 17 bases between them. This CDR3 contains 15 residues. The CDR3 here is CASSPGGIEIGELFF. The CDR3 DNA follows: TGTGCCAGCAGCCCGGGTGGGATCGAAATCGGGGAGCTGTTTTTT. Combining the CDR3 with reference TRBV7-2 and TRBJ2-2 gives the whole variable domain GAGVSQSPSNKVTEKGKDVELRCDPISGHTALYWYRQSLGQGLEFLIYFQGNSAPDKSGLPSDRFSAERTGGSVSTLTIQRTQQEDSAVYLCASSPGGIEIGELFFGEGSRLTVL.

The chain joins TRBV5-5 to TRBJ1-4, with a tentative D call TRBD1 (5 bases). Germline V CDR1 and CDR2: SGHKS, YYEKEE (reference sequence). The V gene lost 0 bases and the J gene lost 8 bases, with 17 bases spanning the gap. CDR3 length: 16 amino acids. The DNA of the CDR3 is TGTGCCAGCAGCTTGGACTCCCGCGGCAGGGCAGAAAAACTGTTTTTT. Translating gives CASSLDSRGRAEKLFF.

The chain carries TRBV6-1 and TRBJ2-1; no reliable D call. V was trimmed by 6 bases and J by 3 bases, leaving 12 bases between them. The CDR3 covers 14 residues. CDR1 is MNHNS, CDR2 SASEGT, per germline. This CDR3 reads CASRRHLVYNEQFF. The CDR3, as DNA: TGTGCCAGCAGGCGACATTTAGTCTACAATGAGCAGTTCTTC.

The chain has TRBV30 and TRBJ2-3; a possible D gene is TRBD1 (6 bases). V gave up 5 bases and J gave up 0 bases, with 12 bases separating them. There are 14 residues in the CDR3. The germline CDR1 and CDR2 sequences are GTSNPN and SVGIG (reference sequence). The CDR3 loop is CAWGTGSSTDTQYF. The CDR3 DNA follows: TGTGCCTGGGGTACAGGGAGTAGCACAGATACGCAGTATTTT.

CDR3 sequence: CASSVDLSGRGTSTDTQYF. The CDR3 region has the DNA TGTGCCAGCAGCGTAGACCTTTCCGGACGGGGTACTAGCACAGATACGCAGTATTTT. This sequence joins TRBV9 and TRBJ2-3, with D tentatively TRBD2 (5 bases). Germline CDR1 is SGDLS and CDR2 is YYNGEE. The CDR3 is 19 amino acids. The germline V and J ends were trimmed by 0 bases and 0 bases, with 20 bases remaining between them.

V gene TRBV4-1 combines with J gene TRBJ1-5; a weak D match, TRBD1 (5 bases). With 1 base removed from V and 1 base from J, the gap between germline ends came to 8 bases. In germline, CDR1 is MGHRA, CDR2 YSYEKL. The CDR3 spans 15 residues. The CDR3 nucleotides read TGCGCCAGCAGCCAAGGGGGGGGAAGCAATCAGCCCCAGCATTTT. It is translated as CASSQGGGSNQPQHF.

The rearrangement links TRBV10-3 to TRBJ2-2, with unresolved D. Trimming shortened V by 5 bases and J by 4 bases, and 8 bases separated the two germline ends. The CDR3 consists of 13 residues. Germline V CDR1 and CDR2: ENHRY, SYGVKD. CDR3 DNA sequence: TGTGCCATCAGTTCTGGCAGCACCGGGGAGCTGTTTTTT. Its translation is CAISSGSTGELFF.

V and J are TRBV6-1 and TRBJ1-4; no clear D gene. The CDR3 loop spans 14 amino acids. From germline, CDR1 is MNHNS and CDR2 SASEGT. Trimming removed 0 bases from V and 16 bases from J, with 18 bases in between. Here the CDR3 DNA reads TGTGCCAGCAGTGAAGCGGTAGGGCCCCCAATTACGTTTTTT. The encoded protein is CASSEAVGPPITFF.

V is TRBV12-5 and J is TRBJ1-2, with a weak D call TRBD1 (5 bases). The V gene lost 9 bases and the J gene lost 5 bases, with 13 bases spanning the gap. CDR3 length: 12 residues. CDR1 and CDR2 (germline): LGHNT, FRNRAP. CDR3 residues: CASSRDSYGYTF. DNA of the CDR3: TGTGCTAGCAGCCGAGACAGTTATGGCTACACCTTC.

V is TRBV2 and J is TRBJ1-2; no clear D gene. This CDR3 comprises 14 residues. Trimming removed 3 bases at V and 4 bases at J, with 12 bases between. Per germline, CDR1 SNHLY and CDR2 FYNNEI. In nucleotides, the CDR3 is TGTGCCAGCAGTGAGGCAGGCGGGAGCTATGGCTACACCTTC. It encodes CASSEAGGSYGYTF.

V gene TRBV9 combines with J gene TRBJ2-1; possible D gene TRBD1, 6 bases. CDR1 SGDLS and CDR2 YYNGEE come from the germline V gene. The CDR3 has 13 amino acids. V shed 1 base and J shed 8 bases, with 10 bases lying between them. CDR3: CASSVQGIDEQFF. CDR3 nucleotide sequence: TGTGCCAGCAGCGTACAGGGGATCGATGAGCAGTTCTTC.

The sample holds one count of this clone. J is TRBJ2-7 and V is TRBV2; D ambiguous. CDR1 is SNHLY and CDR2 is FYNNEI in the germline V gene. This CDR3 region has 13 residues. V lost 0 bases and J lost 7, with 10 bases in between. DNA of the CDR3: TGTGCCAGCAGTGAAGCCGGAGCGTGGGAGCAGTACTTC. Translation: CASSEAGAWEQYF.

This clone has just one count. The chain employs TRBV2 and TRBJ1-3, with D possibly being TRBD1 (5 bases). CDR3 length: 15 residues. Germline CDR1 reads SNHLY; CDR2 reads FYNNEI. The ends were cut back, 4 bases at V and 4 bases at J, with 14 bases in the middle. CDR3 DNA: TGTGCCAGCAGTGGGCAGGGAGGTTGGGGAAACACCATATATTTT. It yields the protein CASSGQGGWGNTIYF.

The chain employs TRBV10-3 and TRBJ1-3, with no clear D. The CDR3 sequence is 13 residues long. Germline CDR1 is ENHRY and CDR2 is SYGVKD. The V end was cut by 8 bases, the J end by 3 bases, with 11 bases between. This chain's CDR3 is CAIAEGLGNTIYF. CDR3 nucleotide sequence: TGTGCCATCGCTGAGGGCCTTGGAAACACCATATATTTT.

The chain combines TRBV6-4 with TRBJ1-1; D perhaps matches TRBD1 (6 bases). The CDR3 loop spans 15 amino acids. Trimming took 3 bases from V and 1 from J, leaving 12 bases between them. Looked up from germline, CDR1 is MRHNA and CDR2 is SNTAGT. The CDR3 sequence: CASSEQGGKNTEAFF. Written as DNA, the CDR3 is TGTGCCAGCAGTGAACAGGGAGGGAAGAACACTGAAGCTTTCTTT.

The chain employs TRBV5-1 and TRBJ1-2; 7 positions match TRBD1. Germline V gene sequence: CDR1 SGHRS, CDR2 YFSETQ. This CDR3 spans 14 amino acids. Trimming cost V 6 bases and J 6 bases; bases outside gene matches: 11. DNA of the CDR3: TGCGCCAGCAAACCAGACAGGGCGGGTAATGGCTACACCTTC. The encoded protein is CASKPDRAGNGYTF.

The rearrangement links TRBV11-3 to TRBJ2-5, with D uncertain. This CDR3 is built from 12 residues. Germline V lookup: CDR1 SGHNT, CDR2 YENEEA. Trimming cost V 4 bases and J 4 bases, with 7 bases left between them. Here the CDR3 DNA reads TGTGCCAGCAGCTCCCCTGGAGAGACCCAGTACTTC. Amino acid sequence: CASSSPGETQYF. The whole variable domain, remainder taken from reference TRBV11-3 and TRBJ2-5, is EAGVVQSPRYKIIEKKQPVAFWCNPISGHNTLYWYLQNLGQGPELLIRYENEEAVDDSQLPKDRFSAERLKGVDSTLKIQPAELGDSAVYLCASSSPGETQYFGPGTRLLVL.

The genes are TRBV10-1 and TRBJ1-6; no firm D call. Trimming stripped 10 bases from V and 7 bases from J, with 26 bases between. The germline CDR1 and CDR2 sequences are WNHNN and SYGVQD (reference sequence). The length of the CDR3 is 17 residues. CDR3 DNA sequence: TGCGCCACCTCTTTTCATGGCCGGCCCTCTGGGAATTCACCCCTCCACTTT. Translating gives CATSFHGRPSGNSPLHF.